The clone carrying this TCR beta chain was detected only once. What it binds is unknown. This CDR3 has 15 residues. Germline CDR1 is MDHEN and CDR2 is SYDVKM. The V end lost 5 bases, the J end lost 3 bases, and 16 bases lay between the germline ends. Up to 500,000 reads were sequenced per sample. The repertoire was sequenced with immunoSEQ multiplex PCR; TCRdb's copy has only in-frame clones and lacks some. The sample consists of tens of thousands of clones, about 89% of them appearing once. The data were taken from a study of pediatric ulcerative colitis. Broader study findings: Acute severe colitis showed lower rectal diversity from clonal expansions. A couple of rectal CDR3 clonotypes occurred in all ulcerative colitis patients. Blood-rectal clonal overlap within each person was significantly higher in ulcerative colitis patients than controls.

This TCR was recovered from a boy aged 5-17 years who was a control in a study of pediatric ulcerative colitis. The chain uses TRBV28 and TRBJ1-1, with D tentatively TRBD1 (5 bases). Sequencing was carried out using blood. The CDR3 loop reads CASSPTGRGDTEAFF. In DNA, the CDR3 is TGTGCCAGCAGTCCGACTGGCCGAGGGGACACTGAAGCTTTCTTT. Using reference TRBV28 and TRBJ1-1 for the parts outside the CDR3, the full variable domain is DVKVTQSSRYLVKRTGEKVFLECVQDMDHENMFWYRQDPGLGLRLIYFSYDVKMKEKGDIPEGYSVSREKKERFSLILESASTNQTSMYLCASSPTGRGDTEAFFGQGTRLTVV.